The 27 T cell receptor beta chains reported below all come from one sample, sequenced in a study of chemoradiotherapy in HPV16-positive cancers. Sequencing was performed with immunoSEQ multiplex PCR; in TCRdb, only in-frame clones are kept and a portion is missing. The table includes some 6,600 clones, roughly four fifths detected once. This specimen was tumor tissue, taken from a patient who underwent chemoradiotherapy. Receptors were obtained from a human donor with HPV-associated anogenital cancer.

The chain uses TRBV5-1 and TRBJ1-3; D might be TRBD1 (5 bases). The length of the CDR3 is 15 residues. The V end was cut by 0 bases, the J end by 2 bases, with 9 bases between. Germline CDR1 and CDR2: SGHRS and YFSETQ. CDR3 in amino acids: CASSLVAGTGNTIYF. The CDR3 DNA reads as TGCGCCAGCAGCTTGGTAGCAGGGACTGGAAACACCATATATTTT.

The chain employs TRBV5-1 and TRBJ2-7, with 10 bases fitting TRBD1. V was clipped by 3 bases and J by 0 bases; unmatched bases: 9. Germline CDR1 reads SGHRS; CDR2 reads YFSETQ. This CDR3 region has 17 residues. CDR3 residues: CASSSTRTGGLSYEQYF. The CDR3 nucleotides read TGCGCCAGCAGCTCTACTAGGACAGGGGGACTCTCCTACGAGCAGTACTTC.

In its sample, this clone is large. The V and J genes are TRBV5-8 and TRBJ1-5; the D is unclear. The germline CDR1 and CDR2 sequences are SGHTS and YDEGEE. The V end was cut by 2 bases, the J end by 0 bases, with 9 bases between. This CDR3 spans 15 amino acids. The CDR3 nucleotides read TGTGCCAGCAGCTTACTCGGTAATAGCAATCAGCCCCAGCATTTT. Its translation: CASSLLGNSNQPQHF.

V gene TRBV28 combines with J gene TRBJ1-1; no clear D gene. The CDR3 covers 16 residues. Germline V gene sequence: CDR1 MDHEN, CDR2 SYDVKM. V dropped 3 bases and J dropped 0 bases, with 14 bases sitting between them. The CDR3, as DNA: TGTGCCAGCAGTTTGGGGTGGTCAACTTTGAACACTGAAGCTTTCTTT. Encoded protein: CASSLGWSTLNTEAFF. Supplemented by reference TRBV28 and TRBJ1-1, the full variable domain reads DVKVTQSSRYLVKRTGEKVFLECVQDMDHENMFWYRQDPGLGLRLIYFSYDVKMKEKGDIPEGYSVSREKKERFSLILESASTNQTSMYLCASSLGWSTLNTEAFFGQGTRLTVV.

CDR3 DNA: TGTGCCAGCAGCCGGGGGGGGTACGGTGAAGCTTTCTTT. It yields the protein CASSRGGYGEAFF. The chain recombines TRBV7-3 with TRBJ1-1; perhaps TRBD1 as D (5 bases). The CDR3 runs to 13 residues. Germline V lookup: CDR1 SGHTA, CDR2 FQGTGA. V was trimmed by 5 bases and J by 7 bases, leaving 14 bases between them. Supplemented by reference TRBV7-3 and TRBJ1-1, the full variable domain reads GAGVSQTPSNKVTEKGKYVELRCDPISGHTALYWYRQSLGQGPEFLIYFQGTGAADDSGLPNDRFFAVRPEGSVSTLKIQRTERGDSAVYLCASSRGGYGEAFFGQGTRLTVV.

CDR3 coding DNA: TGTGCCAGCAGCCCGGGACAGCCGTTCTCTGGAAACACCATATATTTT. This codes for CASSPGQPFSGNTIYF. The V and J genes are TRBV9 and TRBJ1-3; TRBD1 matches at 7 bases. Per the germline V gene, CDR1 is SGDLS and CDR2 is YYNGEE. The CDR3 spans 16 residues. With 4 bases clipped from V and 0 bases from J, the junction kept 7 bases outside the gene matches.

This chain links TRBV6-1 with TRBJ1-2; TRBD1 matches at 9 bases. The trim removed 7 bases at V and 7 bases at J, leaving 13 bases unmatched. Germline values: CDR1 MNHNS, CDR2 SASEGT. This CDR3 comprises 15 residues. The CDR3 coding sequence is TGTGCCAGCATTTCGGACAGGGGTTCTTTATTTGGCTACACCTTC. Translation: CASISDRGSLFGYTF.

This clone was observed a single time. The chain recombines TRBV19 with TRBJ1-4, with D hard to call. Trimming pared 7 bases from V and 3 bases from J, leaving 21 bases between. This CDR3 has 17 amino acids. Looked up from germline, CDR1 is LNHDA and CDR2 is SQIVND (reference sequence). The CDR3 bases are TGTGCCAGTACCCCGAAGGCCACACTCCGGGCTAATGAAAAACTGTTTTTT. Its translation is CASTPKATLRANEKLFF.

The rearrangement joins TRBV2 to TRBJ1-1; no firm D call. Germline lookup yields CDR1 SNHLY and CDR2 FYNNEI. The V end was cut by 3 bases, the J end by 1 base, with 6 bases between. The CDR3 covers 13 residues. CDR3 coding DNA: TGTGCCAGCAGTGAGGGTGGGAACACTGAAGCTTTCTTT. This encodes CASSEGGNTEAFF.

This clone has only one observation. The rearrangement uses TRBV30 and TRBJ1-1; D not resolved. Germline CDR1 reads GTSNPN; CDR2 reads SVGIG (reference sequence). Trimming took 4 bases from V and 6 from J, leaving 12 bases between them. The CDR3 is made up of 12 amino acids. The chain's CDR3 is CAWKRSGSEAFF. The CDR3 nucleotides read TGTGCCTGGAAACGCAGTGGTTCTGAAGCTTTCTTT.

The chain combines TRBV29-1 with TRBJ1-1; D gene uncertain. The CDR3 runs 11 residues. Trimming left V 3 bases short and J 5 bases short, with 7 bases between. Germline V gene data show CDR1 as SQVTM and CDR2 as ANQGSEA. Here the CDR3 reads CSVDRGTEAFF. CDR3 DNA sequence: TGCAGCGTTGATCGGGGTACTGAAGCTTTCTTT.

The chain is built from TRBV19 and TRBJ1-5, with 7 positions matching TRBD1. This CDR3 is built from 14 residues. With V trimmed by 6 bases and J by 3 bases, 5 bases remained unmatched. Germline CDR1 reads LNHDA; CDR2 reads SQIVND (reference sequence). CDR3 in amino acids: CASSIQGFNQPQHF. CDR3 nucleotide sequence: TGTGCCAGTAGCATACAGGGGTTCAATCAGCCCCAGCATTTT.

This chain uses TRBV30 with TRBJ2-5; D is undetermined. The CDR3 is 11 amino acids. V was clipped by 0 bases and J by 4 bases, with 3 bases between them. In germline, CDR1 is GTSNPN, CDR2 SVGIG (reference sequence). The CDR3 region is CAWSVSETQYF. CDR3 DNA: TGTGCCTGGAGTGTGTCAGAGACCCAGTACTTC. The full variable domain, in which reference TRBV30 and TRBJ2-5 provide the parts outside the CDR3, is SQTIHQWPATLVQPVGSPLSLECTVEGTSNPNLYWYRQAAGRGLQLLFYSVGIGQISSEVPQNLSASRPQDRQFILSSKKLLLSDSGFYLCAWSVSETQYFGPGTRLLVL.

A single count supports this clone. The chain joins TRBV9 to TRBJ2-1, with TRBD2 matching over 13 bases. Germline V gene sequence: CDR1 SGDLS, CDR2 YYNGEE. Losses at the gene ends were 0 bases for V and 3 bases for J; bases not matched to a gene: 6. CDR3 size: 18 residues. This CDR3 reads CASSVGLAGGPYYNEQFF. For the CDR3, the DNA is TGTGCCAGCAGCGTAGGACTAGCGGGGGGACCTTACTACAATGAGCAGTTCTTC. Drawing the rest from reference TRBV9 and TRBJ2-1, the complete variable domain is DSGVTQTPKHLITATGQRVTLRCSPRSGDLSVYWYQQSLDQGLQFLIQYYNGEERAKGNILERFSAQQFPDLHSELNLSSLELGDSALYFCASSVGLAGGPYYNEQFFGPGTRLTVL.

This sequence joins TRBV5-1 and TRBJ1-2; D is ambiguous. The CDR3 runs to 17 residues. V was shortened by 4 bases and J by 0 bases, with 19 bases between the two germline ends. The V gene's germline CDR1 is SGHRS and CDR2 YFSETQ. CDR3 sequence (DNA): TGCGCCAGCAGCCTAGGTGATCTGGGCTCGTCTAACTATGGCTACACCTTC. Protein: CASSLGDLGSSNYGYTF.

The rearrangement uses TRBV14 and TRBJ1-2; maybe TRBD1 (5 bases). The CDR3 extends over 18 amino acids. Trimming cost V 1 base and J 8 bases, with 26 bases left between them. Germline CDR1 is SGHDN and CDR2 is FVKESK. The chain's CDR3 is CASSQVQGEPVSRGGYTF. CDR3 sequence (DNA): TGTGCCAGCAGCCAAGTACAAGGCGAGCCGGTGAGCCGGGGGGGCTACACCTTC.

For the CDR3, the DNA is TGTGCCAGCAGCCGACTACTAGCCTACCAAGAGACCCAGTACTTC. This translates into CASSRLLAYQETQYF. The chain recombines TRBV6-1 with TRBJ2-5; weak D call: TRBD2 (6 bases). The CDR3 has 15 amino acids. Germline V gene sequence: CDR1 MNHNS, CDR2 SASEGT. The V end was cut by 6 bases, the J end by 0 bases, with 14 bases between.

The chain couples TRBV19 to TRBJ2-1; no clear D. The V end was cut by 3 bases, the J end by 9 bases, with 12 bases between. The germline V gene encodes CDR1 LNHDA and CDR2 SQIVND (reference sequence). This CDR3 has 13 amino acids. The CDR3 DNA follows: TGTGCCAGTAGTATTCTTGGTGGTAGTGAGCAGTTCTTC. It encodes CASSILGGSEQFF. The complete variable domain, with remaining parts taken from reference TRBV19 and TRBJ2-1, reads DGGITQSPKYLFRKEGQNVTLSCEQNLNHDAMYWYRQDPGQGLRLIYYSQIVNDFQKGDIAEGYSVSREKKESFPLTVTSAQKNPTAFYLCASSILGGSEQFFGPGTRLTVL.

There are a few counts of this clone. Distinct nucleotide sequences in the sample also encode this CDR3. V gene TRBV11-2 combines with J gene TRBJ2-3, with D uncertain. CDR3 length equals 12 residues. Trimming stripped 1 base from V and 4 bases from J, with 3 bases between. Germline lookup yields CDR1 SGHAT and CDR2 FQNNGV. The CDR3 sequence: CASSLGSDTQYF. As DNA, the CDR3 is TGTGCCAGCAGCTTAGGGTCAGATACGCAGTATTTT.

The gene calls are TRBV7-2 and TRBJ1-2; D remains unclear. Per germline, CDR1 SGHTA and CDR2 FQGNSA. The ends were cut back, 1 base at V and 4 bases at J, with 7 bases in the middle. The CDR3 is made up of 13 amino acids. The CDR3 bases are TGTGCCAGCAGCTTAGAAGCGGGCTATGGCTACACCTTC. This encodes CASSLEAGYGYTF. The entire variable domain, with the rest obtained from reference TRBV7-2 and TRBJ1-2, is as follows: GAGVSQSPSNKVTEKGKDVELRCDPISGHTALYWYRQSLGQGLEFLIYFQGNSAPDKSGLPSDRFSAERTGGSVSTLTIQRTQQEDSAVYLCASSLEAGYGYTFGSGTRLTVV.

This clone was recorded only once. The chain recombines TRBV6-5 with TRBJ1-6; no definite D call. V was pared by 3 bases and J by 7 bases, with 4 bases between. CDR3 size: 12 residues. CDR1 MNHEY and CDR2 SVGAGI come from the germline V gene. The CDR3 coding sequence is TGTGCCAGCAGTTATGTGAATTCACCCCTCCACTTT. Protein product: CASSYVNSPLHF.

This clone was recorded once. The V call is TRBV20-1, the J call TRBJ2-1, with D uncertain. Germline lookup yields CDR1 DFQATT and CDR2 SNEGSKA (reference sequence). This CDR3 spans 10 amino acids. As DNA, the CDR3 is TGCAGATTGGATGACAATGAGCAGTTCTTC. Encoded protein: CRLDDNEQFF.

This chain uses TRBV6-6 with TRBJ1-1; D is unresolved. Between the trimmed V and J ends, which lost 1 base and 6 bases, there was a span of 12 bases. This CDR3 has 14 residues. In germline, CDR1 is MNHNY, CDR2 SVGAGI (reference sequence). Here the CDR3 DNA reads TGTGCCAGCAGTTACTTAATAGCGGGGTCTGAAGCTTTCTTT. Its protein product is CASSYLIAGSEAFF.

This chain uses TRBV30 with TRBJ2-4; 8 bases line up with TRBD2. The CDR3 spans 15 residues. With V trimmed by 4 bases and J by 0 bases, 5 bases remained unmatched. Germline-derived CDR1 and CDR2 are GTSNPN and SVGIG (reference sequence). CDR3 sequence: CAWNAGLGAKNIQYF. The CDR3, as DNA: TGTGCCTGGAACGCGGGACTAGGAGCCAAAAACATTCAGTACTTC.

V and J are TRBV7-8 and TRBJ2-3; the D is unclear. Trimming took 4 bases from V and 2 from J, leaving 10 bases between them. The CDR3 has 14 amino acids. Germline CDR1 and CDR2: SGHVS and FQNEAQ. Here the CDR3 reads CASSSDFSTDTQYF. The CDR3 DNA reads TGTGCCAGCAGCTCCGACTTCTCCACAGATACGCAGTATTTT.

The V and J genes are TRBV4-1 and TRBJ1-2; a weak D match, TRBD1 (5 bases). Germline V gives CDR1 MGHRA, CDR2 YSYEKL. Trimming left V 0 bases short and J 4 bases short, with 6 bases between. The CDR3 is made up of 13 amino acids. CDR3 sequence (DNA): TGCGCCAGCAGCCAAGACGACAGCTATGGCTACACCTTC. Protein sequence: CASSQDDSYGYTF.

This clone appeared a single time. The chain combines TRBV6-5 with TRBJ2-7; TRBD2 matches at 7 bases. Germline CDR1 and CDR2: MNHEY and SVGAGI. V lost 6 bases, J lost 1 base, and 9 bases stayed unmatched. The CDR3 has 15 amino acids. In nucleotides, the CDR3 is TGTGCCAGCAGCCCAATGAGCGGGGCGTCCTACGAGCAGTACTTC. It encodes CASSPMSGASYEQYF.